The 3 T cell receptor beta chains below come from one sample, sequenced in a study of T cells in localized non-small cell lung cancer. Method: immunoSEQ multiplex PCR; TCRdb's copy keeps in-frame clones and lacks some. The table shows 90,000 to 100,000 clones, with around 90% occurring only once. Sample: PBMCs, taken before any cancer treatment. The source of these receptors is a woman aged 40-69 years with stage II squamous cell lung carcinoma.

The chain combines TRBV5-4 with TRBJ2-3; 8 bases fit TRBD2. CDR1 SGHNT and CDR2 YYREEE come from the germline V gene (reference sequence). There are 18 residues in the CDR3. V lost 4 bases to trimming and J lost 0 bases; unmatched junction nucleotides: 13. CDR3 bases: TGTGCCAGCAGCCCGGGGGGGGGACACCTCAAAAGCACAGATACGCAGTATTTT. Protein product: CASSPGGGHLKSTDTQYF.

The chain recombines TRBV30 with TRBJ1-2, with D unclear. CDR1 GTSNPN and CDR2 SVGIG come from the germline V gene (reference sequence). This CDR3 is 15 amino acids long. Trimming pared 4 bases from V and 4 bases from J, leaving 19 bases between. The CDR3 DNA reads as TGTGCCTGGACCGAGGAGCAAACTAATAGCTATGGCTACACCTTC. The encoded protein is CAWTEEQTNSYGYTF.

CDR3 DNA: TGTGCCAGCAGTTTGGGCAGTACTTACAATGAGCAGTTCTTC. Protein sequence: CASSLGSTYNEQFF. This chain uses TRBV27 with TRBJ2-1; unclear D gene. V gave up 3 bases and J gave up 4 bases, with 10 bases separating them. CDR3 size: 14 residues. Germline V gene lookup returns CDR1 MNHEY and CDR2 SMNVEV (reference sequence).